This is a list of T cell receptor beta chains from one sample in a study of blood T cells in healthy people across ages. MiXCR, applied by TCRdb to the 5' RACE reads, yields one record per CDR3 protein. The sample lists 550,000 to 650,000 distinct CDR3 sequences; 25% to 30% were seen once. Sequencing was performed on blood. These TCRs come from a woman of 80 years or more in good health. The CDR3 runs from the conserved cysteine through the conserved F or W. The D gene is left open where the match is weak. Rows may omit the clone size; those that give it use once, few, many or a size class.

D gene: -
clone size: few
V gene: TRBV10-3
J gene: TRBJ1-1
CDR3 DNA: TGTGCCATCAGTGAGTCGAGGGGCATTAAAGCTTTCTTT
CDR3 protein: CAISESRGIKAFF

D gene: -
clone size: few
V gene: TRBV20-1
J gene: TRBJ1-3
CDR3 DNA: TGCAGTGCTAGCCCGGGAGTGGAGTCTGGAAACACCATATATTTT
CDR3 protein: CSASPGVESGNTIYF

D gene: -
clone size: many
V gene: TRBV27
J gene: TRBJ2-3
CDR3 DNA: TGTGCCAGCAGAGCTCCGGGACCCCCCGATACGCAGTATTTT
CDR3 protein: CASRAPGPPDTQYF

D gene: -
clone size: -
V gene: TRBV28
J gene: TRBJ2-3
CDR3 DNA: TGTGCCAGCAGCCCAGGGTGGAACACAGATACGCAGTATTTT
CDR3 protein: CASSPGWNTDTQYF

D gene: TRBD1
clone size: -
V gene: TRBV7-9
J gene: TRBJ1-1
CDR3 DNA: TGTGCCAGCACCTTCCGGGACAGCCGTACTGAAGCTTTCTTT
CDR3 protein: CASTFRDSRTEAFF

D gene: -
clone size: -
V gene: TRBV27
J gene: TRBJ2-2
CDR3 DNA: TGTGCCAGCAGCCCCCGGACCCTTTTCAACACCGGGGGGCTGTTTTTT
CDR3 protein: CASSPRTLFNTGGLFF

D gene: -
clone size: -
V gene: TRBV29-1
J gene: TRBJ1-3
CDR3 DNA: TGCAGCGTTGATCTGGGGGGAAACACCATATATTTT
CDR3 protein: CSVDLGGNTIYF

D gene: -
clone size: many
V gene: TRBV29-1
J gene: TRBJ2-4
CDR3 DNA: TGCAGCGTTGGGCAGGGTCCCAAAAACATTCAGTACTTC
CDR3 protein: CSVGQGPKNIQYF

D gene: -
clone size: few
V gene: TRBV20-1
J gene: TRBJ1-1
CDR3 DNA: TGCAGTGCTTTCGCGGAGCGTGGGAGGAACACTGAAGCTTTCTTT
CDR3 protein: CSAFAERGRNTEAFF

D gene: TRBD1
clone size: -
V gene: TRBV19
J gene: TRBJ1-2
CDR3 DNA: TGTGCCAGTAGTTCAGGGACAGGGACTGATGGCTACACCTTC
CDR3 protein: CASSSGTGTDGYTF

D gene: TRBD1
clone size: -
V gene: TRBV5-1
J gene: TRBJ1-1
CDR3 DNA: TGCGCCAGCACAACGGGACAGGCGGACACTGAAGCTTTCTTT
CDR3 protein: CASTTGQADTEAFF

D gene: TRBD2
clone size: -
V gene: TRBV5-1
J gene: TRBJ2-5
CDR3 DNA: TGCGCCAGCAGTGACGGGGGGGTTTCCCCCCAAGAGACCCAGTACTTC
CDR3 protein: CASSDGGVSPQETQYF

D gene: -
clone size: -
V gene: TRBV5-1
J gene: TRBJ2-3
CDR3 DNA: TGCGCCAGCAGCCTTACACAGGGTCCCTCAGATACGCAGTATTTT
CDR3 protein: CASSLTQGPSDTQYF

D gene: -
clone size: few
V gene: TRBV20-1
J gene: TRBJ1-1
CDR3 DNA: TGCAGTGCCCCAAGACAGGCGGAGGTCGCTGAAGCTTTCTTT
CDR3 protein: CSAPRQAEVAEAFF

D gene: -
clone size: few
V gene: TRBV6-1
J gene: TRBJ1-5
CDR3 DNA: TGTGCCAGCCGAAGGGGGAGGGATCAGCCCCAGCATTTT
CDR3 protein: CASRRGRDQPQHF

D gene: TRBD2
clone size: many
V gene: TRBV3-1
J gene: TRBJ2-7
CDR3 DNA: TGTGCCAGCAGCCCAGCAGCGGGGGGATACGAGCAGTACTTC
CDR3 protein: CASSPAAGGYEQYF

D gene: -
clone size: many
V gene: TRBV2
J gene: TRBJ1-6
CDR3 DNA: TGTGCCAGCGGTCAGGGAAGCTTCCTATCACCCCTCCACTTT
CDR3 protein: CASGQGSFLSPLHF

D gene: -
clone size: few
V gene: TRBV5-1
J gene: TRBJ1-1
CDR3 DNA: TGCGCCTGCAGCCGTACCCTTGGAACTAAAGCTTTCTTT
CDR3 protein: CACSRTLGTKAFF

D gene: -
clone size: -
V gene: TRBV25-1
J gene: TRBJ2-7
CDR3 DNA: TGTGCCAGCAGCTTGATGGACGTCCGCTACGAGCAGTACTTC
CDR3 protein: CASSLMDVRYEQYF

D gene: -
clone size: few
V gene: TRBV6-5
J gene: TRBJ2-1
CDR3 DNA: TGTGCCAGCACCCGGGGGCAAAGGTACAATGAGCAGTTCTTC
CDR3 protein: CASTRGQRYNEQFF

D gene: -
clone size: many
V gene: TRBV4-3
J gene: TRBJ2-7
CDR3 DNA: TGCGCCAGCAGCCAAGATCTGCGGCCCGACGAGCAGTACTTC
CDR3 protein: CASSQDLRPDEQYF

D gene: TRBD2
clone size: many
V gene: TRBV18
J gene: TRBJ2-7
CDR3 DNA: TGTGCCAGCTCACCCGATCCTAGCGGGGGAATGTACGAGCAGTACTTC
CDR3 protein: CASSPDPSGGMYEQYF

D gene: TRBD2
clone size: many
V gene: TRBV5-1
J gene: TRBJ2-1
CDR3 DNA: TGCGCCAGCAGCTATTCCGGGACTAGATCTGAGCAGTTCTTC
CDR3 protein: CASSYSGTRSEQFF

D gene: TRBD2
clone size: once
V gene: TRBV5-1
J gene: TRBJ2-5
CDR3 DNA: TGCGCCAGCAGGCAGACTAGCGGGGGGGCTCTGGAGACCCAGTACTTC
CDR3 protein: CASRQTSGGALETQYF

D gene: -
clone size: many
V gene: TRBV20-1
J gene: TRBJ2-5
CDR3 DNA: TGCAGTGCCAGGGCCGCCGAGACCCAGTACTTC
CDR3 protein: CSARAAETQYF

D gene: -
clone size: few
V gene: TRBV7-3
J gene: TRBJ1-5
CDR3 DNA: TGTGCCGCTGGAGGGGATCGTCAGCCCCAGCATTTT
CDR3 protein: CAAGGDRQPQHF

D gene: TRBD1
clone size: many
V gene: TRBV5-1
J gene: TRBJ2-7
CDR3 DNA: TGCGCCAGCAGCTCGGGGGACAGGATGAGCTCCTACGAGCAGTACTTC
CDR3 protein: CASSSGDRMSSYEQYF

D gene: -
clone size: few
V gene: TRBV2
J gene: TRBJ2-5
CDR3 DNA: TGTGCCAACAGGGGGGGGGAGACCCAGTACTTC
CDR3 protein: CANRGGETQYF

D gene: -
clone size: many
V gene: TRBV7-9
J gene: TRBJ1-4
CDR3 DNA: TGTGCCAGCAGTCCACCGAGAGCAACTAATGAAAAACTGTTTTTT
CDR3 protein: CASSPPRATNEKLFF

D gene: -
clone size: -
V gene: TRBV20-1
J gene: TRBJ2-5
CDR3 DNA: TGCAGTGCTAGAGATAAGCGAGGGGGGCAAGAGACCCAGTACTTC
CDR3 protein: CSARDKRGGQETQYF

D gene: -
clone size: -
V gene: TRBV20-1
J gene: TRBJ1-3
CDR3 DNA: TGCAGTGCCCCACAGGCCTCTGGAAACACCATATATTTT
CDR3 protein: CSAPQASGNTIYF

D gene: -
clone size: many
V gene: TRBV7-3
J gene: TRBJ2-5
CDR3 DNA: TGTGCCAGCAGCTTAACAGGTGGGACCGACGGGGAGACCCAGTACTTC
CDR3 protein: CASSLTGGTDGETQYF

D gene: TRBD1
clone size: many
V gene: TRBV6-2/TRBV6-3
J gene: TRBJ1-5
CDR3 DNA: TGTGCCAGCAGAGGGACAGGGGCACATCAGCCCCAGCATTTT
CDR3 protein: CASRGTGAHQPQHF

D gene: -
clone size: -
V gene: TRBV12-3/TRBV12-4
J gene: TRBJ2-1
CDR3 DNA: TGCGCCAGCAGTTTACAAGGTACAAACAGTGAGCAGTTCTTC
CDR3 protein: CASSLQGTNSEQFF

D gene: -
clone size: -
V gene: TRBV5-1
J gene: TRBJ1-2
CDR3 DNA: TGCGCCAGCAGCGCTGACAAGGCCGGCTACACCTTC
CDR3 protein: CASSADKAGYTF

D gene: -
clone size: many
V gene: TRBV4-3
J gene: TRBJ2-6
CDR3 DNA: TGCGCCAGCAGCCAAATTTCAGTCTCTGGGGCCAACGTCCTGACTTTC
CDR3 protein: CASSQISVSGANVLTF

D gene: TRBD1
clone size: -
V gene: TRBV6-5
J gene: TRBJ1-6
CDR3 DNA: TGTGCCAGCAGTTACGGGACAGGGGGCCCTAATTCACCCCTCCACTTT
CDR3 protein: CASSYGTGGPNSPLHF

D gene: TRBD2
clone size: many
V gene: TRBV7-2
J gene: TRBJ2-3
CDR3 DNA: TGTGCCAGCAGCTTAACGTCAACTAGCGGGGGGAAAACAGATACGCAGTATTTT
CDR3 protein: CASSLTSTSGGKTDTQYF

D gene: TRBD2
clone size: many
V gene: TRBV10-3
J gene: TRBJ2-3
CDR3 DNA: TGTGCCATCAGTGGTCCCGGGACTAGCGGGGACACAGATACGCAGTATTTT
CDR3 protein: CAISGPGTSGDTDTQYF

D gene: -
clone size: many
V gene: TRBV20-1
J gene: TRBJ2-7
CDR3 DNA: TGCAGTGCTACAGGGAGCTCCTACGAGCAGTACTTC
CDR3 protein: CSATGSSYEQYF

D gene: TRBD1
clone size: -
V gene: TRBV7-3
J gene: TRBJ1-2
CDR3 DNA: TGTGCCAGCAGCGGGACAGGGCCAGGAGGCTACACCTTC
CDR3 protein: CASSGTGPGGYTF

D gene: TRBD2
clone size: -
V gene: TRBV20-1
J gene: TRBJ2-1
CDR3 DNA: TGCAGTGCTAGTATCGCTAGCGGGGGAGATGAGCAGTTCTTC
CDR3 protein: CSASIASGGDEQFF

D gene: -
clone size: -
V gene: TRBV27
J gene: TRBJ2-3
CDR3 DNA: TGTGCCAGCAGTGGCCTTGACACAGATACGCAGTATTTT
CDR3 protein: CASSGLDTDTQYF

D gene: -
clone size: many
V gene: TRBV12-3/TRBV12-4
J gene: TRBJ2-3
CDR3 DNA: TGTGCCAGCAGTTTAAGGCAGGGGCGGACAGATACGCAGTATTTT
CDR3 protein: CASSLRQGRTDTQYF

D gene: -
clone size: many
V gene: TRBV29-1
J gene: TRBJ2-7
CDR3 DNA: TGCAGCGTTCTAGTGGGGGACGAGCAGTACTTC
CDR3 protein: CSVLVGDEQYF

D gene: -
clone size: -
V gene: TRBV5-1
J gene: TRBJ2-5
CDR3 DNA: TGCGCCAGCAGCCCGAATGCGGAATCGGCCAATTTGGAGACCCAGTACTTC
CDR3 protein: CASSPNAESANLETQYF

D gene: -
clone size: many
V gene: TRBV29-1
J gene: TRBJ2-1
CDR3 DNA: TGCAGCGTTGGGGCAGGGGCCATAGGTGAGCAGTTCTTC
CDR3 protein: CSVGAGAIGEQFF

D gene: TRBD1
clone size: many
V gene: TRBV5-1
J gene: TRBJ2-3
CDR3 DNA: TGCGCCAGCAGCATCGACAGGGCGGATACGCAGTATTTT
CDR3 protein: CASSIDRADTQYF

D gene: TRBD2
clone size: many
V gene: TRBV24-1
J gene: TRBJ2-3
CDR3 DNA: TGTGCCACCAGTGATCCGACTAGCGGGGGTGTAGATACGCAGTATTTT
CDR3 protein: CATSDPTSGGVDTQYF

D gene: -
clone size: -
V gene: TRBV12-3/TRBV12-4
J gene: TRBJ2-1
CDR3 DNA: TGTGCCAGCAGTTTAGGGACAGGGAGGGAAGATGAGCAGTTCTTC
CDR3 protein: CASSLGTGREDEQFF

D gene: TRBD1
clone size: -
V gene: TRBV20-1
J gene: TRBJ1-5
CDR3 DNA: TGCAGTGCTAGAGTTGGGAGTTGGGACAGGGGTTCTCATCAGCCCCAGCATTTT
CDR3 protein: CSARVGSWDRGSHQPQHF

D gene: -
clone size: few
V gene: TRBV28
J gene: TRBJ1-5
CDR3 DNA: TGTGCCAGCAGTTCTTCAGGGGCCGATCAGCCCCAGCATTTT
CDR3 protein: CASSSSGADQPQHF

D gene: -
clone size: many
V gene: TRBV5-1
J gene: TRBJ2-4
CDR3 DNA: TGCGCCAGCAGCTTGCGGGAAGCCAAAAACATTCAGTACTTC
CDR3 protein: CASSLREAKNIQYF

D gene: TRBD2
clone size: -
V gene: TRBV30
J gene: TRBJ2-7
CDR3 DNA: TGTGCCTGGAGTGGCGAAATGGCGGGGGGGATCTACGAGCAGTACTTC
CDR3 protein: CAWSGEMAGGIYEQYF

D gene: -
clone size: few
V gene: TRBV2
J gene: TRBJ1-1
CDR3 DNA: TGTGCCAGCAGTGACCGGGCGGACACTGAAGCTTTCTTT
CDR3 protein: CASSDRADTEAFF